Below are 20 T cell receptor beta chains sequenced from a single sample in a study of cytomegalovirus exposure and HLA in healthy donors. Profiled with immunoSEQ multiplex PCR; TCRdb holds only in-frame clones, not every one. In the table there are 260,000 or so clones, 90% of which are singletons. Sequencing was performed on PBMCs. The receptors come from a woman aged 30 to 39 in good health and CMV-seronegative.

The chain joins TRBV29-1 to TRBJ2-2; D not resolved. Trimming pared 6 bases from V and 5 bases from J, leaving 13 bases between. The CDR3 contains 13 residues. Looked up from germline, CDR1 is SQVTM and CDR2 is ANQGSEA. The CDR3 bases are TGCAGCGTCCCCGACCTACTGACCGGGGAGCTGTTTTTT. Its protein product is CSVPDLLTGELFF.

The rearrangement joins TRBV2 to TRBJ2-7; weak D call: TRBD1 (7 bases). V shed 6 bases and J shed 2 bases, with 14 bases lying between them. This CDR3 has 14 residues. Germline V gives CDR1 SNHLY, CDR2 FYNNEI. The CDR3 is CASSGDREAYEQYF. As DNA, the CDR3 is TGTGCCAGCAGCGGTGACAGGGAGGCCTACGAGCAGTACTTC.

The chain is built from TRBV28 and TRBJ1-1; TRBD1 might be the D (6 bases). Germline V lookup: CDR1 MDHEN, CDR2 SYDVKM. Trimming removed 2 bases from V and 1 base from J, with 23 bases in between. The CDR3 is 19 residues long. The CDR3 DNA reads TGTGCCAGCAGTTTACTTGTCCCCGGAGGGGGGTTTAGGAACACTGAAGCTTTCTTT. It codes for CASSLLVPGGGFRNTEAFF.

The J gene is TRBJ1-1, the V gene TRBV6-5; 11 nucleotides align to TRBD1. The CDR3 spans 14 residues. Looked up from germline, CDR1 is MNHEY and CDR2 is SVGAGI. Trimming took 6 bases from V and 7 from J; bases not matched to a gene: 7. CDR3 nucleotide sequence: TGTGCCAGCAGCCGGGACAGGGGGAATGGTGAAGCTTTCTTT. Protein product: CASSRDRGNGEAFF.

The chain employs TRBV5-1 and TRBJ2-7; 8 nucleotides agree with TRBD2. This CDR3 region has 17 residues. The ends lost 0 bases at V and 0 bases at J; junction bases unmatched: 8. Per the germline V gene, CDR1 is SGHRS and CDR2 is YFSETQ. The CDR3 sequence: CASSLVPLAGGSYEQYF. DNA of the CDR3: TGCGCCAGCAGCTTGGTCCCCCTGGCGGGAGGCTCCTACGAGCAGTACTTC.

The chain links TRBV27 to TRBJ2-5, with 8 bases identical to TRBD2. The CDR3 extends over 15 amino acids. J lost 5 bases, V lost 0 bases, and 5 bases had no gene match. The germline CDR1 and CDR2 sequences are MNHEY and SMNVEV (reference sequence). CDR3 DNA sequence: TGTGCCAGCAGTTTATCAGCGGGAGTCGGGGAGACCCAGTACTTC. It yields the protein CASSLSAGVGETQYF.

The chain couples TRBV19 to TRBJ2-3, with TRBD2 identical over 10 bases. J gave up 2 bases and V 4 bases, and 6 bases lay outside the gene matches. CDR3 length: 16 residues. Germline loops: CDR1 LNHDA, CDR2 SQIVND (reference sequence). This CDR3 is CASSRPSGRTTDTQYF. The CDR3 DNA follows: TGTGCCAGTAGTAGGCCTAGCGGGAGAACCACAGATACGCAGTATTTT.

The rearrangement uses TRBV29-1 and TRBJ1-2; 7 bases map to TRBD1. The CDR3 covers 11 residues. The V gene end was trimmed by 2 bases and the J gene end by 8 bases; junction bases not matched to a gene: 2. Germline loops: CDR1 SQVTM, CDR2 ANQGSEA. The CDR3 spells CSVETGDGYTF. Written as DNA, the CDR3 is TGCAGCGTTGAAACAGGGGACGGCTACACCTTC.

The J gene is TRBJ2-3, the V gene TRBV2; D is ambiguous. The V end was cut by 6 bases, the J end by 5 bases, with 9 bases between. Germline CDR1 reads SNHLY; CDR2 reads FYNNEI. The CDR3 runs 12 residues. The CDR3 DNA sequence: TGTGCCAGCAGGGCAAATAGAGATACGCAGTATTTT. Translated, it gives CASRANRDTQYF.

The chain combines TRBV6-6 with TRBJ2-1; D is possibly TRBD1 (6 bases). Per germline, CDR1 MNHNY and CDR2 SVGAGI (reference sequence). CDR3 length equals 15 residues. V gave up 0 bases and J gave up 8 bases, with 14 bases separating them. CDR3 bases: TGTGCCAGCAGTTACTCGTCTAGGGGGAAAGATGAGCAGTTCTTC. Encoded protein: CASSYSSRGKDEQFF.

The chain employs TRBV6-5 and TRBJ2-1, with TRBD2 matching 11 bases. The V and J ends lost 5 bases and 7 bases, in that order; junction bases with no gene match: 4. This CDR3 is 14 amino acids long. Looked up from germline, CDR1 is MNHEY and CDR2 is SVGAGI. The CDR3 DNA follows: TGTGCCAGCAGTGGGACTAGCGGAAGGAATGAGCAGTTCTTC. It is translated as CASSGTSGRNEQFF.

The CDR3, as DNA: TGTGCCAGCAGTAAGGTAGATACGCAGTATTTT. It is translated as CASSKVDTQYF. The chain links TRBV14 to TRBJ2-3; unclear D gene. CDR1 and CDR2 (germline): SGHDN, FVKESK. With 6 bases removed from V and 5 bases from J, the gap between germline ends came to 6 bases. The CDR3 contains 11 residues.

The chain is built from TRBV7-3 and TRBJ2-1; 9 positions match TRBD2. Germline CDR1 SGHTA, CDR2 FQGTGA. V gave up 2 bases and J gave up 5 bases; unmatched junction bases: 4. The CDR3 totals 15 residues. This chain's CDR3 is CASSLVGLANNEQFF. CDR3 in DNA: TGTGCCAGCAGCTTAGTAGGACTAGCGAACAATGAGCAGTTCTTC.

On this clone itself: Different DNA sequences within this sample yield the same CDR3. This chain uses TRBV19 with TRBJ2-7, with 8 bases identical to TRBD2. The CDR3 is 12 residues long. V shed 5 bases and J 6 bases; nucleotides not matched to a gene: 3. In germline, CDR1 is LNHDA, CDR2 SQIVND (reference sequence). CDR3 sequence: CASSLGLGEQYF. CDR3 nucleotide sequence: TGTGCCAGTAGTTTGGGACTAGGCGAGCAGTACTTC.

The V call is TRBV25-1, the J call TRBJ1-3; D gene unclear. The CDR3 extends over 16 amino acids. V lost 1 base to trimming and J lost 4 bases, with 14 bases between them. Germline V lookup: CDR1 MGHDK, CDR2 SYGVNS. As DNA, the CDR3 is TGTGCCAGCAGTGAATCCCAGAGGGTAGACGGAAACACCATATATTTT. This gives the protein CASSESQRVDGNTIYF. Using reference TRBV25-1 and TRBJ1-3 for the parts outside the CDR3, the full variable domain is EADIYQTPRYLVIGTGKKITLECSQTMGHDKMYWYQQDPGMELHLIHYSYGVNSTEKGDLSSESTVSRIRTEHFPLTLESARPSHTSQYLCASSESQRVDGNTIYFGEGSWLTVV.

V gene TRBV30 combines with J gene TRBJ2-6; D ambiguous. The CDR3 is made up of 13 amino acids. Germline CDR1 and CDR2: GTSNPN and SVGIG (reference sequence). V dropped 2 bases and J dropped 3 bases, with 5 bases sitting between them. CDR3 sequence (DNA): TGTGCCTGGAGTACCCTTGGGGCCAACGTCCTGACTTTC. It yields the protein CAWSTLGANVLTF.

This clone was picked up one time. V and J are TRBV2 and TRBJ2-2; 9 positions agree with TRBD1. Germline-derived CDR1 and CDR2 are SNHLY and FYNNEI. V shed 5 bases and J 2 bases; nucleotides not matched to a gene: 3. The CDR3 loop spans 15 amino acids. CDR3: CASSRTGVNTGELFF. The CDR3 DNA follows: TGTGCCAGCAGTCGGACAGGGGTTAACACCGGGGAGCTGTTTTTT.

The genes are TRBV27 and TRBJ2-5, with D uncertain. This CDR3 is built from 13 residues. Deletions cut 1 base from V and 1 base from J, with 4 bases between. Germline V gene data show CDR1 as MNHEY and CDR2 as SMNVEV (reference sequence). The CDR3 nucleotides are TGTGCCAGCAGTTTATTGGGCCAAGAGACCCAGTACTTC. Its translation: CASSLLGQETQYF.

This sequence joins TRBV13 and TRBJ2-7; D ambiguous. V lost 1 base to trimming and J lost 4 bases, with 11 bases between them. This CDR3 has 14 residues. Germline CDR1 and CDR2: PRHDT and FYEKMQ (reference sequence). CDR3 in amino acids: CASSLVSSRYEQYF. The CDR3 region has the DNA TGTGCCAGCAGCTTAGTATCCTCAAGGTACGAGCAGTACTTC.

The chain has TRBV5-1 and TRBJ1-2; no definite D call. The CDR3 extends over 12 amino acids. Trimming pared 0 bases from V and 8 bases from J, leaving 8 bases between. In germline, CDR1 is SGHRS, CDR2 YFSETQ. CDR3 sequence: CASSLAGIGYTF. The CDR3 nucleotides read TGCGCCAGCAGCTTGGCCGGTATAGGCTACACCTTC. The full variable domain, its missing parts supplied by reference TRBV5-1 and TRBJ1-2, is KAGVTQTPRYLIKTRGQQVTLSCSPISGHRSVSWYQQTPGQGLQFLFEYFSETQRNKGNFPGRFSGRQFSNSRSEMNVSTLELGDSALYLCASSLAGIGYTFGSGTRLTVV.